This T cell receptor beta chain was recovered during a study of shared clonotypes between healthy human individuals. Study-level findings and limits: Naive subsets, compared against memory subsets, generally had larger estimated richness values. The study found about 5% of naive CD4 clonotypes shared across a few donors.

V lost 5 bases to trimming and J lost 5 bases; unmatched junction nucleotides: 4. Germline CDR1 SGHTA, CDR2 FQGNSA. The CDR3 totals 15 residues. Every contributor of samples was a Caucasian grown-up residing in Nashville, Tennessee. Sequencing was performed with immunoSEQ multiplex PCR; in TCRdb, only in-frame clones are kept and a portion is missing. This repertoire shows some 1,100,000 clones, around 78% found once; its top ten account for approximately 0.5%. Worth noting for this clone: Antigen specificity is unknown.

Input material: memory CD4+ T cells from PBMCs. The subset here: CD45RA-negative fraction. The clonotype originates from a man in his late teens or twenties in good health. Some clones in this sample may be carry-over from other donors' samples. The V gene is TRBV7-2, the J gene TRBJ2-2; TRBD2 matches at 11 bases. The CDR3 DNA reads TGTGCCAGCAGCCGGACTAGCGGGTGGACCGGGGAGCTGTTTTTT. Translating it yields CASSRTSGWTGELFF. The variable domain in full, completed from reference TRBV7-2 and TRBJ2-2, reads GAGVSQSPSNKVTEKGKDVELRCDPISGHTALYWYRQSLGQGLEFLIYFQGNSAPDKSGLPSDRFSAERTGGSVSTLTIQRTQQEDSAVYLCASSRTSGWTGELFFGEGSRLTVL.